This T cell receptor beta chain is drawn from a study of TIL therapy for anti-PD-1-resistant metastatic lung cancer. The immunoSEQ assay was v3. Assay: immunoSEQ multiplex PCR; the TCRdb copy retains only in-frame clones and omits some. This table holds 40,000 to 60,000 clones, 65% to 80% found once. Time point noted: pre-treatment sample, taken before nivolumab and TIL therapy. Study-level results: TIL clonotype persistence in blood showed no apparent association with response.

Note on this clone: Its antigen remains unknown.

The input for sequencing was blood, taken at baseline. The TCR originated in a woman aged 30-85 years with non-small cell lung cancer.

In DNA, the CDR3 is TGTGCCAGCAGCTTACGCCGGGACAGAATAGAGTACGAGCAGTACTTC. Amino acids: CASSLRRDRIEYEQYF. The rearrangement uses TRBV11-2 and TRBJ2-7; TRBD1 agrees at 7 bases. The CDR3 is made up of 16 amino acids. Germline V gene lookup returns CDR1 SGHAT and CDR2 FQNNGV. V shed 2 bases, J shed 4 bases, and the junction held 11 bases outside the gene matches.